These T cell receptor beta chains were read from a single sample in a study of CD8+ T cells in alopecia areata. The data were produced by immunoSEQ multiplex PCR, yet TCRdb's version contains in-frame clones alone and is incomplete. The sample shows approximately 180,000 clones, approximately 56% of them seen only once. The sequencing used CD4+ T cells sorted from blood, collected at week 0. Receptor source: a human donor with alopecia areata. The CDR3 runs from the conserved cysteine through the conserved F or W. Size tells how often a clone was seen (once, few, many) or the class of an expanded clone, and some rows leave it out.

CDR3aa,v_gene,abundance,j_gene
CASSSAGNQETQYF,TRBV13,-,TRBJ2-5
CAWSITGSRGNQPQHF,TRBV30,-,TRBJ1-5
CASSLQVAFSGANVLTF,TRBV5-6,few,TRBJ2-6
CAWSRDRGNQPQHF,TRBV30,-,TRBJ1-5
CASSEGEKLFF,TRBV9,-,TRBJ1-4
CAWRVVNEAFF,TRBV30,few,TRBJ1-1
CASSVGLAGGITDTQYF,TRBV9,-,TRBJ2-3
CASSQDAGYEQYF,TRBV4-2,-,TRBJ2-7
CSVGVNQPQHF,TRBV29-1,few,TRBJ1-5
CASSPLNEQYF,TRBV6-5,few,TRBJ2-7
CASSYTISSQPQHF,TRBV6-5,-,TRBJ1-5
CSVISRKQETQYF,TRBV29-1,-,TRBJ2-5
CASSMRDGSYEQYF,TRBV19,-,TRBJ2-7
CAISRAQNYGYTF,TRBV6-1,few,TRBJ1-2
CASTGASAEAFF,TRBV11-3,-,TRBJ1-1
CASSLNRQGADGYTF,TRBV11-2,once,TRBJ1-2
CSVESGTGLYGYTF,TRBV29-1,-,TRBJ1-2
CASSLLGQGYEQYF,TRBV7-6,few,TRBJ2-7
CASSPGLAGSSYEQYF,TRBV4-1,few,TRBJ2-7
CASSYSRARDTQYF,TRBV10-3,few,TRBJ2-3
CASSSQGYEQYF,TRBV6-5,-,TRBJ2-7
CASSADGTGYNSPLHF,TRBV5-1,-,TRBJ1-6
CASSQVGWEGYTF,TRBV4-2,-,TRBJ1-2
CASSLEAYTEAFF,TRBV5-1,-,TRBJ1-1
CSVVVGRTNTEAFF,TRBV29-1,many,TRBJ1-1
CASSDGMNTFF,TRBV2,-,TRBJ2-1
CAWDRGDEKLFF,TRBV30,-,TRBJ1-4
CAWSTQAPGGYTF,TRBV30,-,TRBJ1-2
CASSLGQNEQFF,TRBV5-1,-,TRBJ2-1
CSVGLGTGDQPQHF,TRBV29-1,-,TRBJ1-5
CASSLIGAGQPQHF,TRBV7-2,-,TRBJ1-5